This is a list of T cell receptor beta chains from one sample in a study of blood T cell repertoires in COVID-19. Produced via immunoSEQ multiplex PCR; TCRdb's table is partial and in-frame only. In the table there are 150,000 to 250,000 clones, around 81% of which are singletons. The sequenced sample was PBMCs or T cells enriched from blood (not recorded which). These receptors originate from a man aged 35 to 55 who had recovered from COVID-19. The CDR3 runs from the conserved cysteine through the conserved F or W. D genes are given only for firm matches. Not every row has a clone size; where given, it reads once, few, many or a size class.

clone_size,cdr3_length,d_call,j_call,v_call,cdr3_nt,cdr3_aa
few,16,NA,TRBJ1-3,TRBV6-1,TGTGCCAGCAGTGTTGTCGGGGGAAGCTCTGGAAACACCATATATTTT,CASSVVGGSSGNTIYF
NA,14,TRBD2,TRBJ2-7,TRBV2,TGTGCCAGCAAAAGAGCGGGGGGCCCTAGCGAGCAGTACTTC,CASKRAGGPSEQYF
NA,16,NA,TRBJ1-5,TRBV10-3,TGTGCCATCAGTGATGACCCAACAGGAGGGGATCAGCCCCAGCATTTT,CAISDDPTGGDQPQHF
NA,16,TRBD1,TRBJ2-2,TRBV4-1,TGCGCCAGCAGCCTGAGGACAGGGACGAACACCGGGGAGCTGTTTTTT,CASSLRTGTNTGELFF
NA,14,NA,TRBJ2-2,TRBV30,TGTGCCTGGAGGACCATATTGGGAGCCGGGGAGCTGTTTTTT,CAWRTILGAGELFF
NA,14,NA,TRBJ1-2,TRBV5-4,TGTGCCAGCAGCTCTGGGACAAATAACTATGGCTACACCTTC,CASSSGTNNYGYTF
NA,12,NA,TRBJ1-5,TRBV28,TGTGCCAGCAGCCTATTAAATCAGCCCCAGCATTTT,CASSLLNQPQHF
NA,13,TRBD1,TRBJ1-1,TRBV5-1,TGCGCCAGTAAGACAGGGCCCGACACTGAAGCTTTCTTT,CASKTGPDTEAFF
NA,15,TRBD1,TRBJ1-2,TRBV2,TGTGCCAGCGGTGATTGGGGACAGGGGGCTCGTGGCTACACCTTC,CASGDWGQGARGYTF
NA,16,TRBD1,TRBJ1-3,TRBV5-1,TGCGCCAGCAGCTTGGGAGGGGGCAGAGCTGGAAACACCATATATTTT,CASSLGGGRAGNTIYF
few,16,TRBD1,TRBJ1-2,TRBV2,TGTGCCAGCAGTCCTGGTCCTAACAGGGGATCCTATGGCTACACCTTC,CASSPGPNRGSYGYTF
NA,15,TRBD2,TRBJ2-1,TRBV3-1/TRBV3-2,TGTGCCAGCAGCCAATCGGGACTATTCTACAATGAGCAGTTCTTC,CASSQSGLFYNEQFF
NA,14,NA,TRBJ1-2,TRBV27,TGTGCCAGCAGTTTTCTGGGGGCGCCCTATGGCTACACCTTC,CASSFLGAPYGYTF
once,14,NA,TRBJ1-5,TRBV4-1,TGCGCCAGCAGCCAAGATGGGGGCCAAGTGCCCCAGCATTTT,CASSQDGGQVPQHF
NA,13,NA,TRBJ1-2,TRBV6-1,TGTGCCAGCAGTGAAAATGGAGACTATGGCTACACCTTC,CASSENGDYGYTF
NA,13,TRBD1,TRBJ1-5,TRBV12-3/TRBV12-4,TGTGCCAGCAGTCAATCAGGGGGTCAGCCCCAGCATTTT,CASSQSGGQPQHF
NA,13,NA,TRBJ1-4,TRBV3-1/TRBV3-2,TGTGCCAGCAGCCGAGCCGGAGGGGAAAAACTGTTTTTT,CASSRAGGEKLFF
NA,18,NA,TRBJ1-2,TRBV2,TGTGCCAGCAGTGAATCGGACCTATGGGACACGCAGAACTATGGCTACACCTTC,CASSESDLWDTQNYGYTF
NA,16,NA,TRBJ1-2,TRBV7-9,TGTGCCAGCAGCTTAAGCCGCCGAGGAAGGGGTGAAGGCTACACCTTC,CASSLSRRGRGEGYTF
NA,19,TRBD1,TRBJ1-5,TRBV2,TGTGCCAGCAGACCCCACCCAGGACAGGGCTGGGAAAGCAATCAGCCCCAGCATTTT,CASRPHPGQGWESNQPQHF
NA,15,NA,TRBJ1-2,TRBV4-2,TGTGCCAGCAGCGCCCGACAGGATAGTAACTATGGCTACACCTTC,CASSARQDSNYGYTF
once,16,NA,TRBJ1-3,TRBV10-3,TGTGCCATCAGTGTGGGAACAGGGAACTCTGGAAACACCATATATTTT,CAISVGTGNSGNTIYF
NA,15,NA,TRBJ1-2,TRBV30,TGTGCCTGGAGTTTAGGACAGACGACTAACTATGGCTACACCTTC,CAWSLGQTTNYGYTF
NA,19,NA,TRBJ1-2,TRBV19,TGTGCCAGTAGTATATTGGGTACAGGCGCCTTATCAACTAACTATGGCTACACCTTC,CASSILGTGALSTNYGYTF
NA,14,NA,TRBJ1-4,TRBV30,TGTGCCTGGAGTACAGGGAACCTTAATGAAAAACTGTTTTTT,CAWSTGNLNEKLFF
NA,16,NA,TRBJ2-3,TRBV5-6,TGTGCCAGCAGCCCACAGGGCCAGAGGACTACAGATACGCAGTATTTT,CASSPQGQRTTDTQYF
NA,15,TRBD1,TRBJ1-1,TRBV19,TGTGCCAGTAGTACATCGGGACAGATAAACACTGAAGCTTTCTTT,CASSTSGQINTEAFF
NA,12,TRBD1,TRBJ2-7,TRBV9,TGTGCCAGCAGCAAGACAGGGGACGAGCAGTACTTC,CASSKTGDEQYF
once,14,TRBD2,TRBJ2-3,TRBV7-2,TGTGCCAGCAGAGCCTCTAGCGGGTCAGATACGCAGTATTTT,CASRASSGSDTQYF
NA,13,NA,TRBJ2-5,TRBV10-3,TGTGCCATCAGTAGGGGGTCGGGAGAGACCCAGTACTTC,CAISRGSGETQYF
NA,15,TRBD1,TRBJ1-5,TRBV6-1,TGTGCCAGCAGTGATCACAGGGGGGAAAATCAGCCCCAGCATTTT,CASSDHRGENQPQHF
NA,14,TRBD1,TRBJ1-2,TRBV6-5,TGTGCCAGCAGCCCCATTAGGACAGGGGAATTTGGCACCTTC,CASSPIRTGEFGTF
NA,14,NA,TRBJ1-6,TRBV30,TGTGCCTGGAGGGCCAAGGGGTGGAATTCACCCCTCCACTTT,CAWRAKGWNSPLHF
few,13,TRBD1,TRBJ1-1,TRBV2,TGTGCCAGCACCAGACAGGGAATGGATCGGGCTTTCTTT,CASTRQGMDRAFF
NA,18,TRBD2,TRBJ2-1,TRBV6-4,TGTGCCAGCAGTGACGGGCTAGCGGGGTTTCCTCGCCTCTGTGAGCAGTTCTTC,CASSDGLAGFPRLCEQFF
few,16,NA,TRBJ2-2,TRBV7-9,TGTGCCAGCAGCTCCCCTACAGGGATGAACACCGGGGAGCTGTTTTTT,CASSSPTGMNTGELFF
NA,20,NA,TRBJ2-3,TRBV6-4,TGTGCCAGCAGTCTGAGACTCCGGGGGGGACAGGGATCGAGCACAGATACGCAGTATTTT,CASSLRLRGGQGSSTDTQYF
NA,14,NA,TRBJ1-5,TRBV21-1,TGTGCCAGCCGCGGTATAGATAGCAATCAGCCCCAGCATTTT,CASRGIDSNQPQHF
NA,15,TRBD1,TRBJ1-6,TRBV5-1,TGCGCCAGCAGCCGTAGGGACAGGGAGATTTCACCCCTCCACTTT,CASSRRDREISPLHF
once,15,TRBD1,TRBJ1-1,TRBV30,TGTGCCTGGGCCGAGGACAGGGGAAGGGTGACTGAAGCTTTCTTT,CAWAEDRGRVTEAFF
NA,11,NA,TRBJ1-1,TRBV19,TGTGCCAGCCAGTTCAGGTCTGAAGCTTTCTTT,CASQFRSEAFF
NA,16,NA,TRBJ2-7,TRBV6-2/TRBV6-3,TGTGCCAGCAGTTACTCCCCCGCGGCGGCCGCCTACGAGCAGTACTTC,CASSYSPAAAAYEQYF
NA,15,NA,TRBJ1-5,TRBV9,TGTGCCAGCAGCGTACACGGTGAGAGCAATCAGCCCCAGCATTTT,CASSVHGESNQPQHF
NA,15,NA,TRBJ2-4,TRBV7-2,TGTGCCAGCAGCTTAGCGGCTTACAGCACAAACATTCAGTACTTC,CASSLAAYSTNIQYF
NA,18,TRBD2,TRBJ2-7,TRBV5-4,TGTGCCAGCAGCTCAGGGACTAGCGGGGGGCCCTCCCCTCTCGAGCAGTACTTC,CASSSGTSGGPSPLEQYF
once,14,NA,TRBJ1-2,TRBV5-1,TGCGCCAGCAGCTTGAACAGGGACATTGCGGGCTACACCTTC,CASSLNRDIAGYTF
NA,17,TRBD2,TRBJ2-5,TRBV5-5,TGTGCCAGCAGCCGCGGGGGTAGCGGGGGGGCCAGGGAGACCCAGTACTTC,CASSRGGSGGARETQYF
NA,14,NA,TRBJ1-1,TRBV7-9,TGTGCCAGCAGCTTAGCCAGGGGAAACACTGAAGCTTTCTTT,CASSLARGNTEAFF
once,15,NA,TRBJ1-1,TRBV30,TGTGCCTGGAGTGTCTCCGAGGGGGTGAACACTGAAGCTTTCTTT,CAWSVSEGVNTEAFF
NA,14,TRBD1,TRBJ1-2,TRBV2,TGTGCCAGCTCCCCGGACAGGAACAACTATGGCTACACCTTC,CASSPDRNNYGYTF
NA,13,TRBD2,TRBJ2-7,TRBV25-1,TGTGCCAGCACTGCGGCGGGAGTTCGGGAGCAGTACTTC,CASTAAGVREQYF
NA,17,TRBD1,TRBJ1-2,TRBV14,TGTGCCAGCAGCCAAGATCGGCAGGGGGACTTTAACTATGGCTACACCTTC,CASSQDRQGDFNYGYTF
NA,13,NA,TRBJ2-1,TRBV28,TGTGCCAGCAGGCAGGACTCCTACAATGAGCAGTTCTTC,CASRQDSYNEQFF
once,16,TRBD1,TRBJ2-7,TRBV15,TGTGCCACCAGCAGAATCGTCGGACAGGGCGGCTACGAGCAGTACTTC,CATSRIVGQGGYEQYF
NA,16,TRBD2,TRBJ2-3,TRBV4-1,TGCGCCAGCAGCCGGGGACTAGCGGGGGGCACAGATACGCAGTATTTT,CASSRGLAGGTDTQYF
NA,15,NA,TRBJ1-5,TRBV6-6,TGTGCCACCGCGGGGATCAGGGTCGGAAATCAGCCCCAGCATTTT,CATAGIRVGNQPQHF
NA,16,NA,TRBJ1-5,TRBV10-3,TGTGCCATCAGTAATAGCCTCCTGAATAGCAATCAGCCCCAGCATTTT,CAISNSLLNSNQPQHF